The rows below give T cell receptor beta chains drawn from one sample of a study of OX40 agonist ivuxolimab in advanced cancers. Generated by immunoSEQ multiplex PCR, the TCRdb table keeps only in-frame clones and is missing some. The sample has over 65,000 clones, around 80% seen once; the top ten hold around 0.51%. Specimen: CD4+ or CD8+ T cells sorted from blood, collected in a trial of the OX40 agonist ivuxolimab. The receptors derive from an adult with an advanced solid tumor such as melanoma, head and neck, liver or kidney cancer. Each CDR3 is given with its conserved first and last residue. Each record gives: J gene, V gene, clone size, CDR3 length, D gene, CDR3 DNA, CDR3 protein. D genes are given only for firm matches. A row's size may be missing; if present it is once, few, many or a size class.

TRBJ2-7 TRBV7-3 - 13 TRBD1 TGTGCCAGCAGTTCCGGGACAGGTAACGAGCAGTACTTC CASSSGTGNEQYF
TRBJ2-7 TRBV25-1 - 14 - TGTGCCAGCAGTGGGTCCGGTTTATACTACGAGCAGTACTTC CASSGSGLYYEQYF
TRBJ2-1 TRBV27 - 13 - TGTGCCAGCAGTTACCTCAGTGGGCATGAGCAGTTCTTC CASSYLSGHEQFF
TRBJ2-5 TRBV5-1 - 14 - TGCGCCAGCAGCCAGGACAGAAACCAAGAGACCCAGTACTTC CASSQDRNQETQYF
TRBJ2-7 TRBV29-1 - 15 - TGCAGCGTTGAGGATGGGGGGCCACGGAACTACGAGCAGTACTTC CSVEDGGPRNYEQYF
TRBJ1-1 TRBV9 - 14 - TGTGCCAGCAGCGCAAGGGGTGGGAACACTGAAGCTTTCTTT CASSARGGNTEAFF
TRBJ2-5 TRBV28 - 18 TRBD2 TGTGCCAGCAGTTCTCGACTAGCGGGGGGAACTTTCCGAGAGACCCAGTACTTC CASSSRLAGGTFRETQYF
TRBJ1-2 TRBV6-5 - 13 - TGTGCCAGCAGTCCGACAAAACTCTATGGCTACACCTTC CASSPTKLYGYTF
TRBJ1-4 TRBV15 - 16 - TGTGCCACCAGCAGAGATGCTCGTTCAACTAATGAAAAACTGTTTTTT CATSRDARSTNEKLFF
TRBJ1-4 TRBV5-4 few 15 TRBD1 TGTGCCAGCAGTTCAAACAGGGGTGCTAATGAAAAACTGTTTTTT CASSSNRGANEKLFF
TRBJ1-1 TRBV5-4 - 15 - TGTGCCAGCAGCCCGGGGGGGACATTGGACACTGAAGCTTTCTTT CASSPGGTLDTEAFF
TRBJ2-6 TRBV13 - 15 TRBD1 TGTGCCAGCAGGGACAGGGGGCTTGGGGCCAACGTCCTGACTTTC CASRDRGLGANVLTF
TRBJ2-7 TRBV4-1 - 15 - TGCGCCAGCAGCCAAGAGTTAGCTGGCACCTACGAGCAGTACTTC CASSQELAGTYEQYF
TRBJ1-3 TRBV6-6 - 15 - TGTGCCAGCAGTTACTCGCCGGGCTCTGGAAACACCATATATTTT CASSYSPGSGNTIYF
TRBJ2-5 TRBV28 - 13 - TGTGCCAGCAGTTCCCGGATCCAAGAGACCCAGTACTTC CASSSRIQETQYF
TRBJ2-2 TRBV5-1 - 15 TRBD1 TGCGCCAGCAGCGGCGGGACAGGGGGCATCGGGGAGCTGTTTTTT CASSGGTGGIGELFF
TRBJ2-2 TRBV5-8 - 15 - TGTGCCAGCAGCTTGGGAACAGACATCACCGGGGAGCTGTTTTTT CASSLGTDITGELFF
TRBJ1-3 TRBV9 - 17 - TGTGCCAGCAGCGTAGGGCAAGCGGCCTTCTCTGGAAACACCATATATTTT CASSVGQAAFSGNTIYF
TRBJ2-7 TRBV7-2 - 14 - TGTGCCAGCAGCTTTGAGGGTGCAGCGGTAGAGCAGTACTTC CASSFEGAAVEQYF
TRBJ2-7 TRBV7-2 - 14 - TGTGCCAGCAGCCGCCCGGCGGAAACCTACGAGCAGTACTTC CASSRPAETYEQYF
TRBJ2-1 TRBV4-3 - 18 TRBD2 TGCGCCAGCAGCCAAGATATCCGCGGCGGCGGGAGGGCCGTTGAGCAGTTCTTC CASSQDIRGGGRAVEQFF
TRBJ2-3 TRBV9 - 17 TRBD2 TGTGCCAGCAGCCGGGGGACTAGCGGGAGGGCCGCAGATACGCAGTATTTT CASSRGTSGRAADTQYF
TRBJ2-3 TRBV4-3 - 15 - TGCGCCAGCAGCCAAGAAATGGGGGCGAGAGATACGCAGTATTTT CASSQEMGARDTQYF
TRBJ1-5 TRBV28 - 12 - TGTGGCTCCGGGAAGGGGAATCAGCCCCAGCATTTT CGSGKGNQPQHF
TRBJ2-4 TRBV25-1 - 16 - TGTGCCAGCAGTGACCTGGGTGCTGGTAGGAAAAACATTCAGTACTTC CASSDLGAGRKNIQYF
TRBJ2-5 TRBV5-8 - 13 - TGTGCCAGCAGATTTAGCGCGGGAGAGACCCAGTACTTC CASRFSAGETQYF
TRBJ2-1 TRBV28 once 17 TRBD1 TGTGCCAGCAGTTTCAATTCCGGGACAGGGGAAGAGAATGAGCAGTTCTTC CASSFNSGTGEENEQFF
TRBJ2-7 TRBV28 - 18 TRBD1 TGTGCCAGCAGTTCAACCCGGGACAGGGGACTCTCTTCCTACGAGCAGTACTTC CASSSTRDRGLSSYEQYF
TRBJ2-7 TRBV5-1 - 13 - TGCGCCAGCAGCTTGGCCGAGGGCTACGAGCAGTACTTC CASSLAEGYEQYF
TRBJ2-7 TRBV7-2 many 16 TRBD1 TGTGCCAGCAGCTCAGGGGTGGGGACAGGGAAGTCCGAGCAGTACTTC CASSSGVGTGKSEQYF
TRBJ1-1 TRBV6-1 - 12 - TGTGCCAGCAGCGAAGAGAAGGGGGGAGCTTTCTTT CASSEEKGGAFF
TRBJ2-1 TRBV4-3 - 18 - TGCGCCAGCAGCCGGCAAGCTACAGGGTCCGGTTCCTACAATGAGCAGTTCTTC CASSRQATGSGSYNEQFF
TRBJ2-5 TRBV7-2 many 15 - TGTGCCAGCAGCTTACGCGTGGGCAGGGTAGAGACCCAGTACTTC CASSLRVGRVETQYF
TRBJ2-1 TRBV5-1 - 16 TRBD2 TGCGCCAGCAGCTTGGGGGAGGCTAGCGGCTACAATGAGCAGTTCTTC CASSLGEASGYNEQFF
TRBJ1-3 TRBV5-1 few 16 - TGCGCCAGCAGCTTGGACACCGGGACACCCGGAAACACCATATATTTT CASSLDTGTPGNTIYF
TRBJ2-1 TRBV15 - 14 - TGTGCCACCAGCGGTGGACTTTATTACAATGAGCAGTTCTTC CATSGGLYYNEQFF
TRBJ1-6 TRBV7-2 - 18 - TGTGCCAGCAGCTTGAAAAAGCAGGAGCTCTCCTATAATTCACCCCTCCACTTT CASSLKKQELSYNSPLHF
TRBJ1-5 TRBV19 few 16 - TGTGCCAGTAGTATAGGTCAGGGGCGTACGGATCAGCCCCAGCATTTT CASSIGQGRTDQPQHF
TRBJ1-6 TRBV5-4 - 16 TRBD1 TGTGCCAGCAGCTTGCAGGGACAGGGAAGCAATTCACCCCTCCACTTT CASSLQGQGSNSPLHF
TRBJ2-2 TRBV9 - 14 - TGTGCCAGCAGCGTAGTTCAGAACACCGGGGAGCTGTTTTTT CASSVVQNTGELFF
TRBJ2-5 TRBV7-9 - 14 - TGTGCCAGCAGCTCCTGGACAGTCCAAGAGACCCAGTACTTC CASSSWTVQETQYF
TRBJ1-2 TRBV9 - 15 - TGTGCCAGCAGCGTAGCCTCCGGGACTAGGTATGGCTACACCTTC CASSVASGTRYGYTF
TRBJ1-3 TRBV19 - 15 TRBD1 TGTGCCAGTAGACCAACGACAGGGGCAGGAAACACCATATATTTT CASRPTTGAGNTIYF
TRBJ2-1 TRBV5-4 - 16 - TGTGCCAGCAGCTTGGAATGGGACCCTGGGAGCAATGAGCAGTTCTTC CASSLEWDPGSNEQFF
TRBJ1-5 TRBV5-1 - 15 - TGCGCCAGCAGCTTCCCCAGGGAATCGAAACAGCCCCAGCATTTT CASSFPRESKQPQHF
TRBJ2-7 TRBV6-5 - 15 TRBD2 TGTGCCAGCAGGGGGACTAGCGGGAGCTCCTACGAGCAGTACTTC CASRGTSGSSYEQYF
TRBJ2-3 TRBV14 - 16 TRBD1 TGTGCCAGCAGCCATCTTGGACAGGGCCTCGGTGATACGCAGTATTTT CASSHLGQGLGDTQYF
TRBJ2-3 TRBV30 once 15 - TGTGCCTGGAGCGCCGCCAGGACAGTGGCAGATACGCAGTATTTT CAWSAARTVADTQYF
TRBJ2-2 TRBV7-6 - 13 - TGTGCCAGCAGCTTAGCTATACATGGGGAGCTGTTTTTT CASSLAIHGELFF
TRBJ1-4 TRBV5-6 once 14 - TGTGCCAGCAGCTACTCAGGGGCAGGGGAAAAACTGTTTTTT CASSYSGAGEKLFF
TRBJ2-7 TRBV7-9 - 13 - TGTGCCAGCAGCTTAGACGGTACCTACGAGCAGTACTTC CASSLDGTYEQYF
TRBJ2-7 TRBV2 - 14 - TGTGCCAGCAGTGAAGTTCTAGTCTCCTACGAGCAGTACTTC CASSEVLVSYEQYF
TRBJ2-6 TRBV9 - 19 TRBD1 TGTGCCAGCAGCCCTGCCCCCACAGGGGTCAACTCTGGGGCCAACGTCCTGACTTTC CASSPAPTGVNSGANVLTF
TRBJ1-1 TRBV4-2 - 15 - TGTGCCAGCAGCCAAGATCGGGCAGGGTCGACTGAAGCTTTCTTT CASSQDRAGSTEAFF
TRBJ2-5 TRBV4-1 - 17 - TGCGCCAGCAGCCAAGGTTCCAGAAGCGGGCCTGGGGAGACCCAGTACTTC CASSQGSRSGPGETQYF
TRBJ2-1 TRBV27 - 17 - TGTGCCAGCAGTTTACGTTCGGCGGGGGCGCCTTACAATGAGCAGTTCTTC CASSLRSAGAPYNEQFF
TRBJ2-3 TRBV5-1 - 14 - TGCGCCAGCAGTCTAGCGAGTCTCACAGATACGCAGTATTTT CASSLASLTDTQYF